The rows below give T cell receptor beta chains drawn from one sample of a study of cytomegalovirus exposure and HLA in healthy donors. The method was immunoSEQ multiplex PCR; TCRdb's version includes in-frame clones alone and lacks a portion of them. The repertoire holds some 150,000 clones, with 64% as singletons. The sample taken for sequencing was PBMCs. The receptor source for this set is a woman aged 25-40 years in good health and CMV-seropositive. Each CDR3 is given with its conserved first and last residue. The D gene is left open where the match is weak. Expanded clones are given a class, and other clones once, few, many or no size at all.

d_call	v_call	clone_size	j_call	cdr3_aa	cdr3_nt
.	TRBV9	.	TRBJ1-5	CATSEGAADQPQHF	TGTGCCACCTCCGAGGGAGCGGCGGATCAGCCCCAGCATTTT
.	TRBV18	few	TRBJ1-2	CASSPPGASEPGDF	TGTGCCAGCTCACCACCGGGGGCGTCCGAGCCAGGGGACTTC
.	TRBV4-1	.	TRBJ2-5	CASSLVGGETQYF	TGCGCCAGCAGTTTGGTCGGCGGAGAGACCCAGTACTTC
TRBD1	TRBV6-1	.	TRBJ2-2	CASSLQGKSGELFF	TGTGCCAGCAGCCTACAGGGGAAAAGCGGGGAGCTGTTTTTT
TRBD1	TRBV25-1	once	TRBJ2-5	CASSEFQAAQGNLETQYF	TGTGCCAGCAGTGAATTTCAAGCAGCACAGGGGAATTTGGAGACCCAGTACTTC
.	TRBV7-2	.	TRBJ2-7	CASSSRAGDAYF	TGTGCCAGCAGCTCGAGGGCCGGCGATGCGTACTTC
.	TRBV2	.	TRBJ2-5	CASSKNMGDKTQYF	TGTGCCAGCAGTAAAAACATGGGCGACAAGACCCAGTACTTC
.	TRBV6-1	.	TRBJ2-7	CASSEYEGGEQYF	TGTGCCAGCAGTGAATACGAGGGAGGCGAGCAGTACTTC
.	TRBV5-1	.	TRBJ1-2	CASSLGQYSWGYTF	TGCGCCAGCAGCTTAGGACAGTACAGTTGGGGCTACACCTTC
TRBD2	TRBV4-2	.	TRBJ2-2	CASSQASSGGELFF	TGTGCCAGCAGCCAGGCATCTAGCGGTGGGGAGCTGTTTTTT
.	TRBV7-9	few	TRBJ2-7	CASSSLPGRAYEQYF	TGTGCCAGCAGCTCTCTCCCCGGGCGGGCCTACGAGCAGTACTTC
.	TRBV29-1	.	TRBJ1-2	CSVEIARSYGYTF	TGCAGCGTTGAAATAGCACGAAGCTATGGCTACACCTTC
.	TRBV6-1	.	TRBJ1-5	CASSGAGGQPQHF	TGTGCCAGCAGTGGAGCCGGGGGTCAGCCCCAGCATTTT
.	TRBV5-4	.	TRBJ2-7	CASSLQQGSYEQYF	TGTGCCAGCAGCTTGCAACAGGGAAGCTACGAGCAGTACTTC
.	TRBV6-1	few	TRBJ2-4	CASSDRGGGVAKNIQYF	TGTGCCAGCAGTGACCGAGGGGGAGGGGTGGCCAAAAACATTCAGTACTTC
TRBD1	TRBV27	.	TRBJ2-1	CASSSQGTARRSSYNEQFF	TGTGCCAGCAGTTCACAGGGGACGGCTCGCCGAAGCTCCTACAATGAGCAGTTCTTC
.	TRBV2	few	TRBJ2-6	CASNPDRSGANVLTF	TGTGCCAGCAACCCAGACAGGTCTGGGGCCAACGTCCTGACTTTC
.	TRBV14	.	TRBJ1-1	CASRTTSGAEAFF	TGTGCCAGCAGAACCACCTCAGGGGCTGAAGCTTTCTTT
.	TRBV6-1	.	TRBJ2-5	CASSYGTQYF	TGTGCCAGCAGCTATGGGACCCAGTACTTC
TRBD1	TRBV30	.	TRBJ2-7	CAWGGTGGTGGRYEQYF	TGTGCCTGGGGGGGGACAGGGGGAACGGGAGGGAGATACGAGCAGTACTTC
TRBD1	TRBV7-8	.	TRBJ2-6	CASSLGVLQGASGANVLTF	TGTGCCAGCAGCTTAGGAGTTTTGCAGGGGGCCTCTGGGGCCAACGTCCTGACTTTC
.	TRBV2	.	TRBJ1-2	CASRTYTGMGGYTF	TGTGCCAGCAGGACCTATACAGGGATGGGAGGCTACACCTTC
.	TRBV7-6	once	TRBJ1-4	CASSHWEDREKLFF	TGTGCCAGCAGCCATTGGGAGGATCGGGAAAAACTGTTTTTT
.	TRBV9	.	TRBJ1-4	CASSVGGGGKLFF	TGTGCCAGCAGCGTAGGGGGCGGTGGGAAACTGTTTTTT
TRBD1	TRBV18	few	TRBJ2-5	CASSPRSSERQGTQYF	TGTGCCAGCTCACCCCGATCCTCAGAGAGACAGGGGACCCAGTACTTC
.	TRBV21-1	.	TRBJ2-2	CASSTQAETSVPGELFF	TGTGCCAGCAGCACACAGGCCGAGACCTCCGTTCCCGGGGAGCTGTTTTTT
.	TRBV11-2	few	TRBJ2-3	CASSLGAGSTDTQYF	TGTGCCAGCAGCTTAGGAGCCGGGAGCACAGATACGCAGTATTTT
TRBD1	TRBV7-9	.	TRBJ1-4	CASSPYGRQGDEKLFF	TGTGCCAGCAGCCCATACGGGCGTCAGGGGGATGAAAAACTGTTTTTT
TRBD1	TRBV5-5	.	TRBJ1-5	CASSSEYGTGLNQPQHF	TGTGCCAGCAGCTCGGAATACGGGACAGGGCTAAATCAGCCCCAGCATTTT
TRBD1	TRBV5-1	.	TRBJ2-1	CASSFSGGYEQFF	TGCGCCAGCAGCTTCTCAGGGGGCTATGAGCAGTTCTTC
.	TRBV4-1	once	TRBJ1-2	CASSQARTEIIYGYTF	TGCGCCAGCAGCCAAGCTCGGACAGAGATCATCTATGGCTACACCTTC
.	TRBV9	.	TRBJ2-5	CASSVGTGETQYF	TGTGCCAGCAGCGTAGGTACCGGAGAGACCCAGTACTTC
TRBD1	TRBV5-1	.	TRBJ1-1	CASSGQGNTEAFF	TGCGCCAGCAGCGGACAGGGGAACACTGAAGCTTTCTTT
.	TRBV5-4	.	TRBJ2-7	CASSPKPTGGLDEQYF	TGTGCCAGCAGCCCAAAGCCGACAGGAGGCCTTGACGAGCAGTACTTC
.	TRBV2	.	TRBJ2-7	CASSVDRDSYEQYF	TGTGCCAGCAGTGTAGACAGAGACTCCTACGAGCAGTACTTC
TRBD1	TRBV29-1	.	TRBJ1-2	CSVETGVGYTF	TGCAGCGTTGAAACAGGGGTTGGCTACACCTTC
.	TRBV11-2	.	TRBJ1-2	CASSLEGTPGGSYTF	TGTGCCAGCAGCTTAGAGGGCACACCGGGGGGAAGCTACACCTTC
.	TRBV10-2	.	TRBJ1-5	CASSQGGGKGNQPQHF	TGCGCCAGCAGTCAAGGGGGGGGAAAGGGCAATCAGCCCCAGCATTTT
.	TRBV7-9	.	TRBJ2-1	CASSLDRTEQFF	TGTGCCAGCAGCTTAGACCGTACTGAACAGTTCTTC
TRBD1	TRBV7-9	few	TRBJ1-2	CASSPPTEGGGYTF	TGTGCCAGCAGCCCCCCCACTGAAGGGGGCGGCTACACCTTC
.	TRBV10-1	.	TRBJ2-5	CASSPRTDGETQYF	TGCGCCAGCAGCCCTAGGACTGACGGAGAGACCCAGTACTTC
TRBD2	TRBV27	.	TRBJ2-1	CASSLGLAGDKFF	TGTGCCAGCAGTCTGGGACTAGCGGGAGATAAGTTCTTC
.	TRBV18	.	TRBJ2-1	CASSPGGYEQFF	TGTGCCAGCTCACCAGGCGGATATGAGCAGTTCTTC
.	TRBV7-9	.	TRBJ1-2	CASSWGGDSNYGYTF	TGTGCCAGCAGCTGGGGAGGGGATTCTAACTATGGCTACACCTTC
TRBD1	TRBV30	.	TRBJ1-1	CAWTTRTGALFNTEAFF	TGTGCCTGGACCACCAGGACAGGGGCCCTTTTCAACACTGAAGCTTTCTTT
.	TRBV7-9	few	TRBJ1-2	CASTISGVNYGYTF	TGTGCCAGCACAATATCAGGGGTTAACTATGGCTACACCTTC
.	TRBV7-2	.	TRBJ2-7	CASSFAPGGSSYEQYF	TGTGCCAGCAGCTTTGCCCCCGGGGGATCTTCCTACGAGCAGTACTTC
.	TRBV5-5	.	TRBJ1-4	CASSYGNTVNEKLFF	TGTGCCAGCAGCTACGGGAACACGGTGAATGAAAAACTGTTTTTT
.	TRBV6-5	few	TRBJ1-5	CASSENWNQPQHF	TGTGCCAGCAGTGAAAACTGGAATCAGCCCCAGCATTTT
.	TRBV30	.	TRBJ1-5	CAWSVSRSRAQHF	TGTGCCTGGAGTGTATCGAGGTCTCGGGCCCAGCATTTT
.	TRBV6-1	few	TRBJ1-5	CASSENGSNQPQHF	TGTGCCAGCAGTGAGAACGGTAGCAATCAGCCCCAGCATTTT
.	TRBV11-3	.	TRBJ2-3	CASSPGLDTQYF	TGTGCCAGCAGCCCAGGCCTGGATACGCAGTATTTT
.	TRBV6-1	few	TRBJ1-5	CASSESQPQHF	TGTGCCAGCAGTGAAAGCCAGCCCCAGCATTTT
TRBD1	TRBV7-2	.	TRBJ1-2	CASSLGRQGYYTF	TGTGCCAGCAGCTTAGGGAGACAGGGGTACTACACCTTC
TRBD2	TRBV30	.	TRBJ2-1	CAWSFGRADEQFF	TGTGCCTGGAGTTTTGGGAGGGCGGATGAGCAGTTCTTC
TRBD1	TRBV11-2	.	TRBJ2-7	CASSLTGTGLSEQYF	TGTGCCAGCAGCTTAACCGGGACAGGGTTAAGCGAGCAGTACTTC
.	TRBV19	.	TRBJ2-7	CASSIDPLGRVSSYEQYF	TGTGCCAGTAGTATAGATCCCCTTGGCAGGGTGTCCTCCTACGAGCAGTACTTC
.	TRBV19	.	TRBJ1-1	CAIRGTANTEAFF	TGTGCCATCAGGGGCACGGCGAACACTGAAGCTTTCTTT
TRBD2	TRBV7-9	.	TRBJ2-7	CASSSPPGTRTLLTYEQYF	TGTGCCAGCAGCTCACCTCCCGGGACTAGAACCTTGCTCACCTACGAGCAGTACTTC
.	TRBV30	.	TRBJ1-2	CAWSGEANYGYTF	TGTGCCTGGAGTGGGGAGGCAAACTATGGCTACACCTTC